These T cell receptor beta chains were read from a single sample in a study of vaccination and CD4 T cells after COVID-19. TCRdb redid the calling of the PCR reads with MiXCR, one entry per CDR3 protein. The sample gives nearly 20,000 distinct CDR3 sequences, about 80% of which show up once; roughly a sixth is in the top ten. No antigens are known for them. The source was CD4+ T cells from blood, cultured in vitro, collected after SARS-CoV-2 vaccination. The receptors originated from a human donor who received a COVID-19 vaccine. Both conserved end residues are part of each CDR3. D genes are given only for firm matches. Some rows mark clone size as missing; the rest say once, few, many or name a class of expanded clone.

NA | few | TRBJ1-6 | TRBV2 | TGTGCCAGCAGTCAGCAGGGTTACAATTCACCCCTCCACTTT | CASSQQGYNSPLHF
TRBD2 | NA | TRBJ2-5 | TRBV20-1 | TGCAGTGCTGGAACTAGCGGGGGACTCCAAGAGACCCAGTACTTC | CSAGTSGGLQETQYF
NA | NA | TRBJ1-5 | TRBV11-3 | TGTGCCAGCAGCATACCCACGGGGGGGGGCCTGGGCACCAAACCCAATCAGCCCCAGCATTTT | CASSIPTGGGLGTKPNQPQHF
TRBD2 | NA | TRBJ2-1 | TRBV7-9 | TGTGCCAGCAGCTTGGGACTAGCGGGGGGGAAGCAGTTCTTC | CASSLGLAGGKQFF
NA | NA | TRBJ1-2 | TRBV5-1 | TGCGCCAGCAGCCCCGGGCCCGAAAGGAGGGATGGCTACACCTTC | CASSPGPERRDGYTF
TRBD1 | NA | TRBJ2-3 | TRBV24-1 | TGTGCCACCAGTGGACAGGGGAGCACAGATACGCAGTATTTT | CATSGQGSTDTQYF
TRBD2 | NA | TRBJ2-3 | TRBV10-3 | TGTGCCATCCTGGCCGGGGGGGATACGCAGTATTTT | CAILAGGDTQYF
NA | large | TRBJ2-5 | TRBV3-1 | TGTGCCAGCAGCCAAGAATCGGGGGCCCAGTACTTC | CASSQESGAQYF
NA | NA | TRBJ2-5 | TRBV7-2 | TGTGCCAGCAGCTTAGCGGACAGAAAAGAGACCCAGTACTTC | CASSLADRKETQYF
NA | NA | TRBJ1-2 | TRBV12-3/TRBV12-4 | TGTGCCAGCAGCCTAGCCCACCGAGGCTACACCTTC | CASSLAHRGYTF
NA | NA | TRBJ1-3 | TRBV2 | TGTGCCAGCAGCGAGGACCTTGGAAACACCATATATTTT | CASSEDLGNTIYF
NA | NA | TRBJ1-1 | TRBV6-2/TRBV6-3 | TGTGCCAGCAGTTATCGCGGACGCACTGAAGCTTTCTTT | CASSYRGRTEAFF
TRBD2 | NA | TRBJ2-1 | TRBV2 | TGTGCCAGCAGGTCCACCGGGACTAGAGGCTACAATGAGCAGTTCTTC | CASRSTGTRGYNEQFF
NA | few | TRBJ1-6 | TRBV6-2/TRBV6-3 | TGTGCCAGCAGTTTCGTGTCGGATTCACCCCTCCACTTT | CASSFVSDSPLHF
NA | NA | TRBJ2-3 | TRBV20-1 | TGCAGTGCTAGGGTTGATACGCAGTATTTT | CSARVDTQYF
NA | NA | TRBJ1-5 | TRBV27 | TGTGCCAGCAAACTCTCCGGGTCAGGCAATCAGCCCCAGCATTTT | CASKLSGSGNQPQHF
NA | once | TRBJ1-2 | TRBV10-3 | TGTGCCATCAGTGGTCGGCGGATTAACTATGGCTACACCTTC | CAISGRRINYGYTF
NA | NA | TRBJ1-3 | TRBV21-1 | TGTGCCAGCAGCCGAAAGCAACAGGCTGGAAACACCATATATTTT | CASSRKQQAGNTIYF
TRBD1 | NA | TRBJ2-5 | TRBV2 | TGTGCCAGCAGGCCCGGGACAGGGGGAACGGAGACCCAGTACTTC | CASRPGTGGTETQYF
NA | NA | TRBJ1-1 | TRBV6-5 | TGTGCCAGCAGTTACTCGAGGGAGTTGAACACTGAAGCTTTCTTT | CASSYSRELNTEAFF
NA | NA | TRBJ2-3 | TRBV20-1 | TGCAGTGCTAGAGCGCTAACAGATACGCAGTATTTT | CSARALTDTQYF
NA | NA | TRBJ1-2 | TRBV6-1 | TGTGCCAGCAGGGGGGCGGGGGGCGCTGGCTACACCTTC | CASRGAGGAGYTF
NA | NA | TRBJ2-7 | TRBV5-4 | TGTGCCAGCAGGGAAGGGGGGGCCGGTTCCTACGAGCAGTACTTC | CASREGGAGSYEQYF
TRBD1 | NA | TRBJ1-5 | TRBV19 | TGTGCCAGTAGTAGACAGGGTTGGGATCAGCCCCAGCATTTT | CASSRQGWDQPQHF
NA | NA | TRBJ1-2 | TRBV2 | TGTGCCAGCAGTGAAAGTAGAGCAGGGGCGGACGGCTACACCTTC | CASSESRAGADGYTF
TRBD1 | once | TRBJ1-2 | TRBV10-3 | TGTGCCATCACTGGACAGGGGGTAAACTATGGCTACACCTTC | CAITGQGVNYGYTF
TRBD1 | NA | TRBJ1-5 | TRBV6-5 | TGTGCCAGCAGTTACGGTAGTGGGAGGGGGCTGAGCAATCAGCCCCAGCATTTT | CASSYGSGRGLSNQPQHF
NA | NA | TRBJ2-7 | TRBV7-8 | TGTGCCAGCAGCCAAGGGGGCGGGGATAGCTCCTACGAGCAGTACTTC | CASSQGGGDSSYEQYF
NA | NA | TRBJ1-2 | TRBV6-1 | TGTGCCAGCAGGCCTATATTAGACACGCATGGCTACACCTTC | CASRPILDTHGYTF
NA | NA | TRBJ2-3 | TRBV19 | TGTGCCAGTATGCAGGGCAGCGGTGTCGGTGGCACAGATACGCAGTATTTT | CASMQGSGVGGTDTQYF
NA | NA | TRBJ1-3 | TRBV7-9 | TGTGCCAGCAGCTTAATGTGGTTGGCAGGGGCTACTGGAAACACCATATATTTT | CASSLMWLAGATGNTIYF
NA | NA | TRBJ2-5 | TRBV18 | TGTGCCAGCTCCACCGGGACTGTAAAAGAGACCCAGTACTTC | CASSTGTVKETQYF
TRBD1 | NA | TRBJ1-1 | TRBV19 | TGTGCCAGTAGTATAGCCAACAGGGGGGCTACGGTGAACACTGAAGCTTTCTTT | CASSIANRGATVNTEAFF
TRBD1 | NA | TRBJ2-5 | TRBV24-1 | TGTGCCACCAGTGGGACAGGGGTCCAAGAGACCCAGTACTTC | CATSGTGVQETQYF
NA | few | TRBJ1-1 | TRBV27 | TGTGCCAGCAGTTCCCTTCGGGGGAACACTGAAGCTTTCTTT | CASSSLRGNTEAFF
TRBD1 | NA | TRBJ2-7 | TRBV7-8 | TGTGCCAGCAGCTTAGCTAGACAGGGGGGGTACGAGCAGTACTTC | CASSLARQGGYEQYF
TRBD1 | NA | TRBJ2-3 | TRBV7-9 | TGTGCCAGCAGCACGGACAGGGGGGCAGATACGCAGTATTTT | CASSTDRGADTQYF
NA | NA | TRBJ1-2 | TRBV6-2/TRBV6-3 | TGTGCCACCACCACACACTATGGCTACACCTTC | CATTTHYGYTF
NA | NA | TRBJ1-2 | TRBV28 | TGTGCCAGCAGCTCGGGCGGGGGGGGCTACACCTTC | CASSSGGGGYTF
TRBD1 | NA | TRBJ1-2 | TRBV15 | TGTGCCACCAGCAGAGATTTTCTCGGGCAGGGGGATGGTGGCTACACCTTC | CATSRDFLGQGDGGYTF
NA | NA | TRBJ2-5 | TRBV7-8 | TGTGCCAGCAGCTTACTGGGTGTAGAGACCCAGTACTTC | CASSLLGVETQYF